The clone carrying this T cell receptor beta chain occurred a few times. The antigen is not known. This entry belongs to a study of T cells after yellow fever vaccination. Study conclusions and caveats: Relatively few clonotypes were ones that appeared in both CD4 and CD8 compartments. Booster samples showed a return of most primary-vaccination clones (around 96% CD4, about 87% CD8). Weaker, the secondary response had a peak occurring faster, on day 5 versus 15.

For TCR, cDNA came from 5'RACE template switching, which added a universal primer site and UMIs. TCRdb itself ran the 5' RACE reads through MiXCR, one entry per CDR3 protein. This table holds approximately 510,000 distinct CDR3 sequences, 20% to 25% found once. This CDR3 has 12 amino acids. The junction had 3 bases not matched to a gene; V was cut back by 10 bases and J by 0 bases. Germline V CDR1 and CDR2: MGHDK, SYGVNS. The TCR comes from a man aged 18 to 30 who received the YFV17D yellow fever vaccine. The chain uses TRBV25-1 and TRBJ2-7; 7 nucleotides match TRBD1. This sample comprised PBMCs, obtained approximately 22 days after the first yellow fever vaccination. CDR3 in DNA: TGTGCCACCGGGACAGTCTCCTACGAGCAGTACTTC. Protein sequence: CATGTVSYEQYF.